This T cell receptor (beta chain) was obtained from a study of CD8 T cells in ankylosing spondylitis. V was shortened by 10 bases and J by 0 bases, with 16 bases between the two germline ends. Germline CDR1 and CDR2: ENHRY and SYGVKD. This CDR3 is built from 15 residues. Molecular-barcoded quantitative 5'-RACE produced these TCR beta libraries. TCRdb called the 5' RACE reads again in MiXCR, with one record for every CDR3 protein. The sample carries about 250,000 distinct CDR3 sequences, roughly 32% recorded once. General study findings and limits: From matched ankylosing spondylitis synovial fluid, disease-linked clones were reportedly recovered at significantly enriched levels. Blood of patients with ankylosing spondylitis appeared to be characterized by a TCR beta motif of about eight highly homologous variants. As for the disease-linked clones, they showed a CD8+ phenotype and occurred at relatively low frequencies in peripheral blood.

This clonotype has just a few counts. The target antigen is unknown. This chain uses TRBV10-3 with TRBJ1-3; tentatively, D is TRBD1 (6 bases). This TCR came from a male donor with ankylosing spondylitis or in good health (not recorded which). The sequenced sample consisted of blood, either unsorted or a sorted T cell fraction (not recorded which). The CDR3 coding sequence is TGTGCCAGCGGGGAGCAGGGGAGCTCTGGAAACACCATATATTTT. It specifies CASGEQGSSGNTIYF.